The 21 T cell receptor beta chains below come from one sample, sequenced in a study of cytomegalovirus exposure and HLA in healthy donors. In the PCR, 60 Vbeta and 13 Jbeta primers were used. Data came from immunoSEQ multiplex PCR; TCRdb stores just in-frame clones and leaves some out. The sample has some 150,000 clones; roughly four fifths are singletons. The sample comprised PBMCs. These receptors were obtained from a man in his fifties or sixties in good health and CMV-seropositive.

The DNA for the CDR3 is TGTGCCAGCAGCTTAGGGACAGGGGAAGAGACCCAGTACTTC. As protein: CASSLGTGEETQYF. The chain has TRBV7-2 and TRBJ2-5; 9 bases align to TRBD1. This CDR3 contains 14 residues. Germline assignment: CDR1 SGHTA and CDR2 FQGNSA. V trimming: 1 base; J trimming: 3 bases; junction bases outside the gene matches: 0. The complete variable domain, with remaining parts taken from reference TRBV7-2 and TRBJ2-5, reads GAGVSQSPSNKVTEKGKDVELRCDPISGHTALYWYRQSLGQGLEFLIYFQGNSAPDKSGLPSDRFSAERTGGSVSTLTIQRTQQEDSAVYLCASSLGTGEETQYFGPGTRLLVL.

The gene calls are TRBV4-3 and TRBJ1-1, with D unresolved. Germline V gene sequence: CDR1 LGHNA, CDR2 YSLEER. The V and J ends lost 4 bases and 5 bases respectively, with 11 bases between them. There are 13 residues in the CDR3. CDR3 amino acids: CASSLDLLTEAFF. In DNA, the CDR3 is TGCGCCAGCAGCCTGGACTTGCTGACTGAAGCTTTCTTT.

The J gene is TRBJ1-2, the V gene TRBV28; tentative D call: TRBD1 (6 bases). The CDR3 totals 13 residues. The germline V and J ends were trimmed by 5 bases and 3 bases, with 10 bases remaining between them. Germline V lookup: CDR1 MDHEN, CDR2 SYDVKM. CDR3: CASSSTGYYGYTF. CDR3 sequence (DNA): TGTGCCAGCAGTAGTACAGGGTACTATGGCTACACCTTC.

The CDR3 nucleotides are TGCGCCAGCAGCCAAGAGGGGAGCTCCTACGAGCAGTACTTC. Its protein is CASSQEGSSYEQYF. This sequence joins TRBV4-3 and TRBJ2-7; D is perhaps TRBD2 (5 bases). V gave up 0 bases and J gave up 0 bases, with 6 bases separating them. The CDR3 totals 14 residues. Germline assignment: CDR1 LGHNA and CDR2 YSLEER.

This clone is a singleton in its sample. The rearrangement uses TRBV18 and TRBJ2-2; tentative D call: TRBD1 (5 bases). The CDR3 contains 15 residues. The V gene's germline CDR1 is KGHSH and CDR2 LQKENI. Trimming took 1 base from V and 3 from J, leaving 9 bases between them. CDR3 bases: TGTGCCAGCTCACCACAGGGGCGCGACACCGGGGAGCTGTTTTTT. Its translation: CASSPQGRDTGELFF.

The rearrangement uses TRBV29-1 and TRBJ1-5, with 12 bases fitting TRBD1. In germline, CDR1 is SQVTM, CDR2 ANQGSEA. J gave up 7 bases and V 5 bases, and 3 bases lay outside the gene matches. The CDR3 is 13 amino acids. CDR3 amino acids: CSVKGTGGQPQHF. The CDR3 DNA follows: TGCAGCGTTAAGGGGACAGGGGGCCAGCCCCAGCATTTT.

The rearrangement uses TRBV30 and TRBJ2-7; TRBD2 agrees at 13 bases. CDR1 is GTSNPN, CDR2 SVGIG, per germline (reference sequence). This CDR3 has 15 amino acids. J gave up 5 bases and V 1 base, and 5 bases lay outside the gene matches. For the CDR3, the DNA is TGTGCCTGGAGTGACCCACTAGCGGGAGGGGACGAGCAGTACTTC. Its translation: CAWSDPLAGGDEQYF.

V is TRBV6-1 and J is TRBJ2-3, with a tentative D call TRBD2 (5 bases). There are 16 residues in the CDR3. Trimming cost V 2 bases and J 2 bases, with 14 bases left between them. Germline CDR1 MNHNS, CDR2 SASEGT. In nucleotides, the CDR3 is TGTGCCAGCAGTGAACGGGGTGGGGTCGCCACAGATACGCAGTATTTT. It is translated as CASSERGGVATDTQYF.

The chain is built from TRBV28 and TRBJ1-6, with 9 bases aligning to TRBD1. V lost 5 bases to trimming and J lost 0 bases; unmatched junction nucleotides: 2. This CDR3 region has 16 residues. Per germline, CDR1 MDHEN and CDR2 SYDVKM. As DNA, the CDR3 is TGTGCCAGCAGTGGGACAGGGCGCTCCTATAATTCACCCCTCCACTTT. As protein: CASSGTGRSYNSPLHF. Full variable domain (missing parts from reference TRBV28 and TRBJ1-6): DVKVTQSSRYLVKRTGEKVFLECVQDMDHENMFWYRQDPGLGLRLIYFSYDVKMKEKGDIPEGYSVSREKKERFSLILESASTNQTSMYLCASSGTGRSYNSPLHFGNGTRLTVT.

This clone was recorded once. The junction differs from germline at one of its ends, possibly a read error. The chain carries TRBV4-2 and TRBJ2-5, with 14 bases lining up with TRBD2. The CDR3 is 15 residues long. CDR1 is LGHNA, CDR2 YNFKEQ, per germline. This CDR3 is CASSRRLAGGPVLDF. Here the CDR3 DNA reads TGTGCCAGCAGCCGTAGACTAGCGGGAGGGCCGGTTCTCGACTTC.

This chain joins TRBV11-1 and TRBJ2-2, with TRBD1 matching 9 bases. Per germline, CDR1 SGHAT and CDR2 FQDESV (reference sequence). The CDR3 spans 17 residues. The J segment lost 1 base and the V segment lost 4 bases, leaving 7 bases of the junction unmatched. CDR3 DNA: TGTGCCAGCAGCTCCATAGGACAGGGGAGGAACACCGGGGAGCTGTTTTTT. It is translated as CASSSIGQGRNTGELFF.

V gene TRBV7-2 combines with J gene TRBJ2-1, with 9 bases fitting TRBD2. Germline CDR1 SGHTA, CDR2 FQGNSA. The CDR3 runs to 16 residues. V shed 4 bases, J shed 6 bases, and the junction held 10 bases outside the gene matches. This CDR3 reads CASSSWGGRVRNEQFF. The CDR3 DNA is TGTGCCAGCAGCTCCTGGGGCGGGAGGGTTCGCAATGAGCAGTTCTTC.

V and J are TRBV7-2 and TRBJ1-2, with D possibly being TRBD1 (5 bases). The germline gives CDR1 SGHTA, CDR2 FQGNSA. Trimming stripped 0 bases from V and 7 bases from J, with 9 bases between. The CDR3 runs to 13 residues. This CDR3 reads CASSLAGGGGYTF. CDR3 in DNA: TGTGCCAGCAGCTTAGCGGGGGGAGGTGGCTACACCTTC.

V and J are TRBV11-3 and TRBJ2-1; D not certain. CDR3 length equals 15 residues. V lost 0 bases to trimming and J lost 8 bases, with 14 bases between them. Germline CDR1 and CDR2: SGHNT and YENEEA. The CDR3 region is CASSLDFRPTDEQFF. The DNA of the CDR3 is TGTGCCAGCAGCTTAGATTTCCGTCCCACGGATGAGCAGTTCTTC. The variable domain in full, with the rest retrieved from reference TRBV11-3 and TRBJ2-1, is EAGVVQSPRYKIIEKKQPVAFWCNPISGHNTLYWYLQNLGQGPELLIRYENEEAVDDSQLPKDRFSAERLKGVDSTLKIQPAELGDSAVYLCASSLDFRPTDEQFFGPGTRLTVL.

The chain employs TRBV4-3 and TRBJ1-2; unclear D gene. The germline gives CDR1 LGHNA, CDR2 YSLEER. Trimming cost V 3 bases and J 4 bases, with 12 bases left between them. This CDR3 is built from 14 residues. CDR3 amino acids: CASSQARRGYGYTF. CDR3 coding DNA: TGCGCCAGCAGCCAGGCGCGGAGAGGCTATGGCTACACCTTC.

This clone was recorded only once. The chain is built from TRBV28 and TRBJ1-2; TRBD1 agrees at 11 bases. CDR1 is MDHEN and CDR2 is SYDVKM in the germline V gene. This CDR3 region has 14 residues. The V gene end was trimmed by 5 bases and the J gene end by 2 bases; junction bases not matched to a gene: 1. CDR3 DNA sequence: TGTGCCAGCAGTCGGGACAGGGGGAACTATGGCTACACCTTC. It encodes CASSRDRGNYGYTF.

The rearrangement links TRBV5-6 to TRBJ2-7, with 8 nucleotides matching TRBD2. The CDR3 runs to 15 residues. V lost 5 bases and J lost 0; bases outside the gene matches: 7. Germline CDR1 and CDR2: SGHDT and YYEEEE. CDR3 sequence (DNA): TGTGCCAGCAGTTCTGCGGGGGGCTTCTCCTACGAGCAGTACTTC. Translating it yields CASSSAGGFSYEQYF.

The CDR3 region has the DNA TGTGCCAGCAGCCGTAACACCTACGAGCAGTACTTC. It translates to CASSRNTYEQYF. The chain carries TRBV6-5 and TRBJ2-7; D not certain. Germline values: CDR1 MNHEY, CDR2 SVGAGI. This CDR3 has 12 amino acids. V was shortened by 6 bases and J by 2 bases, with 8 bases between the two germline ends.

The chain carries TRBV4-2 and TRBJ2-7, with 12 positions matching TRBD2. V lost 3 bases, J lost 5 bases, and 2 bases stayed unmatched. The CDR3 totals 14 residues. The germline gives CDR1 LGHNA, CDR2 YNFKEQ. CDR3 in amino acids: CASSQTSGRDEQYF. CDR3 DNA: TGTGCCAGCAGCCAGACTAGCGGGAGAGACGAGCAGTACTTC.

This CDR3 is CASSPQGVHNSPLHF. CDR3 coding DNA: TGTGCCAGCAGCCCACAGGGGGTACATAATTCACCCCTCCACTTT. The chain couples TRBV28 to TRBJ1-6; 8 positions agree with TRBD1. The germline V gene encodes CDR1 MDHEN and CDR2 SYDVKM. The CDR3 has 15 residues. After removal of 6 bases from V and 5 bases from J, the junction contained 6 bases not matched to a gene.

V gene TRBV2 combines with J gene TRBJ2-7; perhaps TRBD2 as D (6 bases). V gave up 3 bases and J gave up 7 bases, with 13 bases separating them. Germline V gives CDR1 SNHLY, CDR2 FYNNEI. The CDR3 length is 13 residues. CDR3 in DNA: TGTGCCAGCAGTGACCCGGGACTCAGGGAGCAGTACTTC. It specifies CASSDPGLREQYF. Supplemented by reference TRBV2 and TRBJ2-7, the full variable domain reads EPEVTQTPSHQVTQMGQEVILRCVPISNHLYFYWYRQILGQKVEFLVSFYNNEISEKSEIFDDQFSVERPDGSNFTLKIRSTKLEDSAMYFCASSDPGLREQYFGPGTRLTVT.